This record covers a single T cell receptor (beta chain). Its binding antigen is unknown. Base qualities were left out, and no much larger clone turns up one base away. Using the deep immunoSEQ assay, TCR CDR3 regions were amplified from genomic DNA by multiplex PCR. Genomic DNA extracted from each cell subset was distributed evenly over all wells of several immunoSEQ 96-well plates, and each plate served as one replicate. Each replicate PCR for sorted subsets received approximately 200 ng genomic DNA, equal to roughly 29,000 T cell genomes. Purified libraries were measured with a Qubit 3.0 fluorometer, size-checked on a Bioanalyzer 2100, and measured again with the KAPA Library Quantification kit. Each immunoSEQ 96-well plate was sequenced on its own single-read 150-cycle Illumina NextSeq 550 flow cell. On the authors' methods: Because the immunoSEQ output held only junctional sequences and lacked quality scores, the filtering could not match the filtering applied to full-length reads. Sequences were annotated with PyIR, a Python wrapper for IgBLAST v1.9, using IMGT germline references to assign V/J genes and CDR3. Reads with weak V/J assignments (E-value above 1e-6), missing CDR3, stop codons, out-of-frame junctions, or ambiguous translated residues were removed. V3J clonotypes were defined as sequences sharing an identical inferred V gene, J gene, and CDR3 amino acid sequence. Percentage overlap between repertoires was computed as shared unique clonotypes divided by the size of the smaller repertoire. Repertoire richness was assessed with RTK rarefaction, the Chao1 estimator, and Recon v2.1 estimates of unobserved clonotypes. Generation probabilities were computed with OLGA for all TCRbeta clonotypes obtained by the gDNA method from a few donors. In its TCRdb copy, this immuneACCESS table keeps in-frame sequences only and misses some clones. Where compared with another copy, unresolved V genes explain less than half of these, and the others have no known cause. From that table come the V and J calls and clone size; the DNA was used to work out D and trimming. The sample yields 180,000 or so clones; roughly 91% were counted once. In total, the top ten clones hold approximately 0.07% of the sample.

The data are from a study of shared clonotypes between healthy human individuals (TCRdb year 2020). Broadly, across the study: Two women and three men aged 18 to 49 years were included in the cohort. For each donor, three plates each were used for CD4 naive and CD4 memory, two plates were used for CD8 naive, and one plate was used for CD8 memory. To estimate repertoire size and how much clonotypes are shared between individuals, the study performed deep sequencing of blood TCR repertoires from about five healthy adults. To increase sequencing depth and limit assay-specific biases, different laboratories used diverse techniques to prepare libraries and sequence TCR repertoires. Between about 0.85 and 9.5 billion PBMCs per donor were obtained by leukapheresis. On the study overall, not on this receptor specifically: Pairwise subsampling indicated that sequencing depth was expected to affect the degree of clonotype sharing among donors. The small number of donors limited the genetic and exposure-history diversity represented. Sampling was restricted to blood, and TCR repertoires in tissue are likely to differ from TCR repertoires in blood. Incomplete sequencing was indicated by rarefaction of sorted-subset datasets, despite the large sequencing depth. About 5% of naive CD4, 3.5% of naive CD8, about 2.5% of memory CD4, and around 0.42% of memory CD8 clonotypes were shared across four donors. Estimated clonotype richness was generally larger for naive than for memory subsets. Compared with non-shared clonotypes, the clonotypes found in all four sorted-subset donors had higher generation probabilities.

The donors were healthy, HIV-negative adults who had no recently reported acute infections or vaccinations. Every donor was a Caucasian adult living in Nashville, Tennessee, USA. CD4+ T cells were enriched by magnetic negative selection; naive cells were then positively selected on CD45RA, and the negative fraction formed the memory subset. After blood collection by leukapheresis, PBMCs were isolated using Ficoll-Histopaque density gradient centrifugation and then cryopreserved in the vapor phase of liquid nitrogen. Analytical flow cytometry was used to check the purity and quantity of every magnetically sorted T cell population. Each sorted fraction had its genomic DNA isolated and then quantified by UV absorbance on a Nanodrop 2000c. Material for sequencing was naive CD4+ T cells sorted from blood. This sample's cell subset or site label indicates: CD45RA+ positively selected. This clonotype originated in a woman aged 25 to 39 in good health.

The CDR3 has the sequence CASSLSVSLMNIQYF. The DNA sequence is as follows: TGTGCCAGCAGTTTATCGGTCAGTTTAATGAACATTCAGTACTTC. The chain links TRBV28 with TRBJ2-4, with no D gene named confidently. The germline V gene supplies CDR1 MDHEN and CDR2 SYDVKM. V and J lose 1 base and 7 bases, and a span of 14 bases separates them. The CDR3 runs 15 residues from the cysteine to the phenylalanine. The sequence is cut down to CDR3 DNA, 45 bases in frame from base 1.